These T cell receptor beta chains were read from a single sample in a study of T-cell memory formation after mild COVID-19. TCRdb itself ran the 5' RACE reads through MiXCR, one entry per CDR3 protein. The sample consists of approximately 54,000 distinct CDR3 sequences, around 10% of them appearing once. Input material: PBMCs or a T cell subset sorted from them (not recorded which). The receptors here all came from a man aged 18 to 30 who had mild COVID-19 (a few samples of this study predate the infection). Cell type and time point are not known. The CDR3 runs from the conserved cysteine through the conserved F or W. The D gene is left open where the match is weak. The size entry is marked missing in some rows and otherwise reads once, few, many or a size class.

>TRBD1|TRBJ1-5|few|TRBV12-3/TRBV12-4
CASSRTGVAGQPQHF
TGTGCCAGCAGTCGGACAGGGGTAGCAGGTCAGCCCCAGCATTTT
>TRBD1|TRBJ1-4|NA|TRBV4-3
CASSHDTGGYEKLFF
TGCGCCAGCAGCCATGATACAGGGGGCTATGAAAAACTGTTTTTT
>NA|TRBJ1-1|many|TRBV5-1
CASSLDPTAEAFF
TGCGCCAGCAGCTTGGATCCGACAGCTGAAGCTTTCTTT
>NA|TRBJ1-2|few|TRBV7-2
CASSLAGDRGRNYGYTF
TGTGCCAGCAGCTTAGCGGGCGATAGGGGGAGGAACTATGGCTACACCTTC
>NA|TRBJ2-3|many|TRBV4-3
CASSLDSQADTQYF
TGCGCCAGCAGCCTAGACAGCCAAGCAGATACGCAGTATTTT
>TRBD1|TRBJ1-2|many|TRBV6-5
CASSWTGDYGYTF
TGTGCCAGCAGTTGGACAGGGGACTATGGCTACACCTTC
>NA|TRBJ2-3|few|TRBV20-1
CSARVGPDTQYF
TGCAGTGCAAGAGTAGGCCCAGATACGCAGTATTTT
>TRBD1|TRBJ2-2|NA|TRBV4-2
CASSQDGGQGDTGELFF
TGTGCCAGCAGCCAAGATGGGGGACAGGGAGACACCGGGGAGCTGTTTTTT
>TRBD2|TRBJ2-1|NA|TRBV20-1
CSALTSGASYNEQFF
TGCAGTGCTCTCACTAGCGGGGCCTCCTACAATGAGCAGTTCTTC
>NA|TRBJ2-1|NA|TRBV7-2
CASSLRRTENNEQFF
TGTGCCAGCAGCTTAAGACGGACCGAGAACAATGAGCAGTTCTTC
>NA|TRBJ1-1|few|TRBV7-9
CASSGYSGGPPEAFF
TGTGCCAGCAGCGGATACAGTGGGGGACCTCCTGAAGCTTTCTTT
>NA|TRBJ1-6|NA|TRBV6-5
CASSYSAGANSPLHF
TGTGCCAGCAGTTACTCCGCAGGGGCGAATTCACCCCTCCACTTT
>TRBD2|TRBJ2-5|few|TRBV27
CASTPLGTSGALGETQYF
TGTGCCAGCACTCCCCTCGGGACTAGCGGGGCTTTGGGAGAGACCCAGTACTTC
>NA|TRBJ1-3|NA|TRBV28
CASSWGTTGNTIYF
TGTGCCAGCAGTTGGGGGACGACTGGAAACACCATATATTTT
>NA|TRBJ2-4|NA|TRBV11-1
CASSPLAQGRNIQYF
TGTGCCAGCAGCCCTTTGGCGCAGGGTAGAAACATTCAGTACTTC
>NA|TRBJ1-2|NA|TRBV3-1
CASSQGGDHGYTF
TGTGCCAGCAGCCAAGGCGGCGACCATGGCTACACCTTC
>NA|TRBJ2-2|many|TRBV9
CASSVENTGELFF
TGTGCCAGCAGCGTAGAGAACACCGGGGAGCTGTTTTTT
>NA|TRBJ1-1|NA|TRBV6-5
CASSWGERGEAFF
TGTGCCAGCAGCTGGGGTGAACGGGGGGAAGCTTTCTTT
>TRBD2|TRBJ2-1|NA|TRBV7-8
CASTFREGSYNEQFF
TGTGCCAGCACCTTTCGGGAGGGATCCTACAATGAGCAGTTCTTC